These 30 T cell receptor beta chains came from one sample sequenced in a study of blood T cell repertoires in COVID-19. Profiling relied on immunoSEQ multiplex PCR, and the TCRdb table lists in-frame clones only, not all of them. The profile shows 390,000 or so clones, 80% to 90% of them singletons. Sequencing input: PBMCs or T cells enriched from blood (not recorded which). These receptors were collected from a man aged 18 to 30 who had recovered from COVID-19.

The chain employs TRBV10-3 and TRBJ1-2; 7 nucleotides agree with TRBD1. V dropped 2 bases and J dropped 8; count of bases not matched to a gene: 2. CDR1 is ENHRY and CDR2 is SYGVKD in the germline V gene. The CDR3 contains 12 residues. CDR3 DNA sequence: TGTGCCATCAGTGAGGGGACAGACGGCTACACCTTC. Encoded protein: CAISEGTDGYTF.

The chain's CDR3 is CASSLGLGRETQYF. CDR3 coding DNA: TGTGCCAGCAGCTTAGGCCTAGGTCGAGAGACCCAGTACTTC. The chain combines TRBV7-8 with TRBJ2-5; D is ambiguous. V shed 1 base and J shed 4 bases, with 10 bases lying between them. This CDR3 spans 14 amino acids. The germline gives CDR1 SGHVS, CDR2 FQNEAQ.

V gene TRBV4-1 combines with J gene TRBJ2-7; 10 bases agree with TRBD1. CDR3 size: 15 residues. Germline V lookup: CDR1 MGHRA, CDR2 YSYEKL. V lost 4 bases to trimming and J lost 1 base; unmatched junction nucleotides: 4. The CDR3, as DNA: TGCGCCAGCAGCCGCGGGACAGGGGATTCCTACGAGCAGTACTTC. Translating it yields CASSRGTGDSYEQYF.

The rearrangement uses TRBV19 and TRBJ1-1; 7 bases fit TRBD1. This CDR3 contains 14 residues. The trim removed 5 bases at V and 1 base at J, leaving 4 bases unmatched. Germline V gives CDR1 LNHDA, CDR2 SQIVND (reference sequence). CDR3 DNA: TGTGCCAGTAGTTCCAGGGGGGAGAACACTGAAGCTTTCTTT. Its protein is CASSSRGENTEAFF.

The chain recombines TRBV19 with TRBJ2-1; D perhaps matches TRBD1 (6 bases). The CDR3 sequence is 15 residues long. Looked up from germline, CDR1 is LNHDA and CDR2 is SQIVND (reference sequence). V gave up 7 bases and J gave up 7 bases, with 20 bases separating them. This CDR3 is CASTIGQGFGNEQFF. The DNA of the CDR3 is TGTGCCAGTACCATCGGCCAGGGGTTCGGGAATGAGCAGTTCTTC.

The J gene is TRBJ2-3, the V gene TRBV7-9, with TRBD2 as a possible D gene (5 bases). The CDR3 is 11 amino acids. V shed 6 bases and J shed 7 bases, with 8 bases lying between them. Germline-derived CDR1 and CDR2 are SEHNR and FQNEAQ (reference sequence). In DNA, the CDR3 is TGTGCCAGCAGGAGGGAAAATACGCAGTATTTT. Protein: CASRRENTQYF.

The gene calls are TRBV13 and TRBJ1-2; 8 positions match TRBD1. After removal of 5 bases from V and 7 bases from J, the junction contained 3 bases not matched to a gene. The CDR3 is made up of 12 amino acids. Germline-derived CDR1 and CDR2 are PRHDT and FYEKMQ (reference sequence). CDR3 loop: CASSTQGAGYTF. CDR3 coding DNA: TGTGCCAGCAGCACCCAGGGGGCTGGCTACACCTTC.

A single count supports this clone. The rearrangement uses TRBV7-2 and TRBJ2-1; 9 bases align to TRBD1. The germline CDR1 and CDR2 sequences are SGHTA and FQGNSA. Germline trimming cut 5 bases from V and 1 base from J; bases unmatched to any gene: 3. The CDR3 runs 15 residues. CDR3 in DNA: TGTGCCAGCAGCATCGGGACAGGGTCCTACAATGAGCAGTTCTTC. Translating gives CASSIGTGSYNEQFF.

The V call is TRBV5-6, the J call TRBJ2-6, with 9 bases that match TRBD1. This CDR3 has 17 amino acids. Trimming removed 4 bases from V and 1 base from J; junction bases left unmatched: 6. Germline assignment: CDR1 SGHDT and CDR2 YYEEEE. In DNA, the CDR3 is TGTGCCAGCAGCACCCCGGACAGGGGATCTGGGGCCAACGTCCTGACTTTC. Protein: CASSTPDRGSGANVLTF.

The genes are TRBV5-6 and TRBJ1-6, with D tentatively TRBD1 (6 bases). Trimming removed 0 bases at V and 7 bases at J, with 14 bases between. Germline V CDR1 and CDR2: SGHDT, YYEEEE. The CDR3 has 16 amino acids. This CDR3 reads CASSLVGGAKNSPLHF. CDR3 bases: TGTGCCAGCAGCTTGGTAGGGGGGGCCAAAAATTCACCCCTCCACTTT.

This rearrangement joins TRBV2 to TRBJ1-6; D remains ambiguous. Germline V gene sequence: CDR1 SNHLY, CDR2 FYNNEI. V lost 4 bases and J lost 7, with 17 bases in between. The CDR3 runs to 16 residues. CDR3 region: CASSVRSTGENSPLHF. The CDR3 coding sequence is TGTGCCAGCAGTGTGCGCAGCACCGGGGAGAATTCACCCCTCCACTTT.

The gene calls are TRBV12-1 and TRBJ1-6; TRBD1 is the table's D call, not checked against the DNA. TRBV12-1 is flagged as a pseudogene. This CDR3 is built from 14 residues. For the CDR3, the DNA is TGTGCCAGCAGCGAGGGACAGAATAATTCACCCCTCCACTTT. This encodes CASSEGQNNSPLHF.

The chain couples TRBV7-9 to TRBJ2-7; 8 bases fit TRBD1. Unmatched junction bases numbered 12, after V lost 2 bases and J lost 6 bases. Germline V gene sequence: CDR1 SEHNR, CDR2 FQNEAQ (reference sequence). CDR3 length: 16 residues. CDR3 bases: TGTGCCAGCAGCTTAATCTCCGGGCAGGGGGCGATCGAGCAGTACTTC. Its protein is CASSLISGQGAIEQYF.

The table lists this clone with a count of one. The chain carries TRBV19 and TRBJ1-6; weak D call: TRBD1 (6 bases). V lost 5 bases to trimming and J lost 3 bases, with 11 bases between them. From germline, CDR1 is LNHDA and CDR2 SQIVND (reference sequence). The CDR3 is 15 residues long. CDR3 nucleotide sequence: TGTGCCAGTAGTGTGGGGGCAGGCTATAATTCACCCCTCCACTTT. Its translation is CASSVGAGYNSPLHF.

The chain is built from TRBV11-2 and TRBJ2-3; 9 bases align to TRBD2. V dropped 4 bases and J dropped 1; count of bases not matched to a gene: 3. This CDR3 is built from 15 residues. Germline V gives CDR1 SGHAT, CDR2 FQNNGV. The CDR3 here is CASSSWTSGTDTQYF. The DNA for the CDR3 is TGTGCCAGCAGCTCCTGGACTAGCGGCACAGATACGCAGTATTTT.

For the CDR3, the DNA is TGTGCCAGCAGTCGGGACAGGGGGCCGAACGCCTACAATGAGCAGTTCTTC. This sequence encodes CASSRDRGPNAYNEQFF. This chain joins TRBV6-6 and TRBJ2-1, with TRBD1 identical over 12 bases. Losses at the gene ends were 5 bases for V and 2 bases for J; bases not matched to a gene: 7. The CDR3 covers 17 residues. Germline V gives CDR1 MNHNY, CDR2 SVGAGI (reference sequence).

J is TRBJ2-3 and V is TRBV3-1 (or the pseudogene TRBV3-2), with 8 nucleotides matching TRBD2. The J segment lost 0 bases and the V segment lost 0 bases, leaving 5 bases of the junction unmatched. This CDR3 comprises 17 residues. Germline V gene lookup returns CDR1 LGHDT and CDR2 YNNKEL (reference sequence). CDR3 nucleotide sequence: TGTGCCAGCAGCCAAGATGTTCGGGGGGGAAGCACAGATACGCAGTATTTT. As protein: CASSQDVRGGSTDTQYF.

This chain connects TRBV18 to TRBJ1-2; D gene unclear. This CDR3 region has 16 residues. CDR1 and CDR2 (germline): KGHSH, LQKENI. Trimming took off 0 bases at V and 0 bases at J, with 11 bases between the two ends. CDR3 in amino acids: CASSPPYSRSNYGYTF. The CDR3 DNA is TGTGCCAGCTCACCACCCTACTCTAGATCTAACTATGGCTACACCTTC. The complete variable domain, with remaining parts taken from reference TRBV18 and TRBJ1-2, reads NAGVMQNPRHLVRRRGQEARLRCSPMKGHSHVYWYRQLPEEGLKFMVYLQKENIIDESGMPKERFSAEFPKEGPSILRIQQVVRGDSAAYFCASSPPYSRSNYGYTFGSGTRLTVV.

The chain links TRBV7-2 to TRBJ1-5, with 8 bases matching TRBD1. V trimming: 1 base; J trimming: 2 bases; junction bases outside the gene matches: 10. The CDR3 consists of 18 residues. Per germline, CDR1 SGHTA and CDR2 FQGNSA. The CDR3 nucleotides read TGTGCCAGCAGCTTAGAGGACAGGGTGGTTGGAGGCAATCAGCCCCAGCATTTT. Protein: CASSLEDRVVGGNQPQHF.

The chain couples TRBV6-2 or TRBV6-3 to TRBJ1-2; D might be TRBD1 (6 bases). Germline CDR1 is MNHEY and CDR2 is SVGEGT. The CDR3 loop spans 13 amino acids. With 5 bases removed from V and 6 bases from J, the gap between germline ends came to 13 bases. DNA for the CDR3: TGTGCCAGCAGTCCAACAGGGCGAAATGGCTACACCTTC. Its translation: CASSPTGRNGYTF.

The CDR3 nucleotides read TGTGCCAGCAGCCCAGGGGCCTCCTCGAGCTCCTACAATGAGCAGTTCTTC. As protein: CASSPGASSSSYNEQFF. The J gene is TRBJ2-1, the V gene TRBV11-2; a possible D gene is TRBD1 (6 bases). This CDR3 is 17 amino acids long. In germline, CDR1 is SGHAT, CDR2 FQNNGV. V lost 5 bases to trimming and J lost 0 bases, with 17 bases between them.

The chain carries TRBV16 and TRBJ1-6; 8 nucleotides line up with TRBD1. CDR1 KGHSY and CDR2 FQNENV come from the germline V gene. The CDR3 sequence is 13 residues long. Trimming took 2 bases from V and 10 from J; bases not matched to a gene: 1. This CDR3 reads CASSQRDRSPLHF. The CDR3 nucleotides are TGTGCCAGCAGCCAAAGGGACAGGTCACCCCTCCACTTT.

For the CDR3, the DNA is TGCGCCAGCAGCCTAATGAGGAGTGGTGAGCAGTTCTTC. Translating it yields CASSLMRSGEQFF. The rearrangement links TRBV5-1 to TRBJ2-1, with D hard to call. The germline CDR1 and CDR2 sequences are SGHRS and YFSETQ. Trimming pared 4 bases from V and 9 bases from J, leaving 14 bases between. This CDR3 spans 13 amino acids.

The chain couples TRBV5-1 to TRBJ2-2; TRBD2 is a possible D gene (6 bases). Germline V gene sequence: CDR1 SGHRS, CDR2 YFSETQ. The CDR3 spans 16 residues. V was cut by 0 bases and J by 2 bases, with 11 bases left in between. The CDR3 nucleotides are TGCGCCAGCAGCTTGGTAGCGGCTCAAAACACCGGGGAGCTGTTTTTT. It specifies CASSLVAAQNTGELFF.

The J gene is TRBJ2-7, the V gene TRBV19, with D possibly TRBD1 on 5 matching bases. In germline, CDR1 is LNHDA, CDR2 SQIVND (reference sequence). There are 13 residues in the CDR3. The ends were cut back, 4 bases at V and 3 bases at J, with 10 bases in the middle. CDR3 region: CASSTQGDYEQYF. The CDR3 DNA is TGTGCCAGTAGTACACAAGGGGACTACGAGCAGTACTTC.

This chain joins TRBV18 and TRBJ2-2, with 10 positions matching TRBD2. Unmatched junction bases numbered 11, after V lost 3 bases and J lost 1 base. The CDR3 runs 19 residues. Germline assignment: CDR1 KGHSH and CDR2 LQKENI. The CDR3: CASSPPGTSASVNTGELFF. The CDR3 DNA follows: TGTGCCAGCTCACCTCCCGGGACTAGCGCTTCGGTGAACACCGGGGAGCTGTTTTTT.

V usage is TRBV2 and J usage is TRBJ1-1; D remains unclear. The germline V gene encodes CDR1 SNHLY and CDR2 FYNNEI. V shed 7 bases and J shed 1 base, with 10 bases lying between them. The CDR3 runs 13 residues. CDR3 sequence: CASTTTPNTEAFF. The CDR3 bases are TGTGCCAGCACTACGACACCGAACACTGAAGCTTTCTTT.

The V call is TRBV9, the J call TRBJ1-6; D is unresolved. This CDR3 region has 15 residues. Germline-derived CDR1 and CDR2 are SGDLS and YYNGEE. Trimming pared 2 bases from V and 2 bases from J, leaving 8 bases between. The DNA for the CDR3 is TGTGCCAGCAGCGTCCGGGGTACCTATAATTCACCCCTCCACTTT. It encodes CASSVRGTYNSPLHF.

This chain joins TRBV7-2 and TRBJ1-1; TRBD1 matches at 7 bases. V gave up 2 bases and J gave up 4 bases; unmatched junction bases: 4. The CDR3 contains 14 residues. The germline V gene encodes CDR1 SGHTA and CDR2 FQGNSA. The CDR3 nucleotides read TGTGCCAGCAGCTTACCGACAGGGTCCACTGAAGCTTTCTTT. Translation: CASSLPTGSTEAFF. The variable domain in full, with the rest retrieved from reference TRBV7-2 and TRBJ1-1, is GAGVSQSPSNKVTEKGKDVELRCDPISGHTALYWYRQSLGQGLEFLIYFQGNSAPDKSGLPSDRFSAERTGGSVSTLTIQRTQQEDSAVYLCASSLPTGSTEAFFGQGTRLTVV.

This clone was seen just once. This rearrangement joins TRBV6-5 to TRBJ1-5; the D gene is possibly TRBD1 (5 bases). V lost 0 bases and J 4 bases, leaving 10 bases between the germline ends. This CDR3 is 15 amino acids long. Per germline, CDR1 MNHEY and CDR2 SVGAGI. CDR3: CASSYSGDRNQPQHF. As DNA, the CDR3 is TGTGCCAGCAGTTACTCAGGGGATCGAAATCAGCCCCAGCATTTT.